This TCR beta chain is from a study of cytomegalovirus exposure and HLA in healthy donors (dated by TCRdb to 2016 to 2017). At the level of the whole study: An earlier analysis of 550 to 700 of the donors reported 250 to 300 Gb of sequence data and 100 million to 140 million unique TCR beta sequences from about 200 million T cells. In a later analysis, previously published TCR beta repertoires from several hundred donors were re-analyzed and high-resolution HLA genotyping was added so that TCR occurrence patterns could be studied. In addition to the first cohort of 666 subjects, a separate validation cohort of some 120 different subjects was used. An early release covering some 640 HLA-typed donors comprised around 300 gigabases of sequencing data and about 90 million unique TCR sequences. The later analysis used no new phenotypic data to find candidate immune exposures, relying instead on TCR beta sequences and their occurrence across donors. The study aimed to test whether cataloging public T cell receptors could reveal signatures of past pathogen exposure. All discovery cohort repertoires had been generated using a single sequencing platform. Donor age, sex, ethnicity and CMV serostatus were compiled together with the repertoire data. Typing coverage differed by locus: A, B, C, DRB1 and DQB1 were typed in about 620-630 donors, DQA1 in approximately 520, DPA1 in 600 to 610, and DPB1 in just under 490. Roughly 5 DR-DQ haplotypes were handled as single units for association and clustering, since linkage in the cohort was strong. On average, about 200,000 unique TCR beta nucleotide sequences were sequenced per donor among a few hundred genotyped donors of the cohort, with roughly 18% of those sequences being non-productive. HLA typing included class I and class II loci at four-digit resolution. The study profiled the T cell repertoires of hundreds of subjects by immunosequencing and related them to cytomegalovirus serostatus. In an earlier analysis of 587 of the donors, high-throughput TCR beta sequencing was used to judge whether each TCR beta V gene segment behaved as functional or pseudogenic. To predict cytomegalovirus infection status, the study combined high-throughput TCR immunosequencing, statistical association of individual TCRs with disease status, and machine learning. Genome-wide SNP genotypes for about 60% of the roughly 670 donors were used in a later genetic analysis, which treated that subset as a discovery cohort. The genetic ancestry cluster associated with self-reported Caucasian donors included about 81% of the 398 genotyped donors.

V and J lose 6 bases and 0 bases, and a span of 11 bases separates them. CDR1 SEHNR and CDR2 FQNEAQ were looked up in the germline V gene (reference sequence). Including the terminal cysteine and phenylalanine, the CDR3 comprises 15 residues. CDR3 DNA is the only sequence kept; it has 45 bases, read in frame from the first base. The cohort was made up of hundreds of healthy bone marrow donors. Cohort members were all nominally healthy when sampled, although unrecorded immune exposures were likely present. The donor tested CMV seropositive, placing the donor among the approximately 310 seropositive members of the cohort. Each donor provided a peripheral blood sample, and peripheral blood mononuclear cells were used for TCR beta sequencing. Genomic DNA was extracted from the blood cell samples with the Qiagen DNeasy Blood Extraction Kit. Turning to this clone: Its antigen remains undetermined. The input lacks base qualities; no much larger clone sits a single base away.

Libraries were prepared through the immunoSEQ multiplex PCR assay. For the multiplex PCR, a mixture combining 60 forward primers for TCR Vbeta segments and 13 reverse primers for TCR Jbeta segments was used. The CDR3 region of rearranged TCR beta genes was amplified from genomic DNA with a multiplex PCR assay. The amplified TCR beta libraries were sequenced on the Illumina HiSeq System as 87-base-pair reads. The authors processed their data as follows. In a later analysis, some 80 million unique TCR beta chains were counted across the roughly 700 repertoires, and around 11 million of these chains were shared by at least two donors. Raw reads were error-corrected and collapsed into unique sequences with a nearest-neighbor algorithm that merged closely related sequences to remove PCR and sequencing errors. V, D and J gene segments were assigned by aligning CDR3 sequences to IMGT reference sequences. For a sequence to be retained, a match of at least six nucleotides to both a V gene segment and a J gene segment was required. Rearrangements were called productive when the CDR3 lacked stop codons and stayed in frame with V and J; all others were non-productive. CDR3 was defined according to IMGT convention as the region running from the second conserved V-encoded cysteine to the conserved J-encoded phenylalanine. The earlier analysis of about 590 of the donors excluded sequences that lacked an unambiguous match to a single V gene segment. An earlier analysis of several hundred of the donors called V segments functional above 56.7% productive rearrangements and segregating when the between-donor standard deviation exceeded 5%. To diagnose cytomegalovirus status from the catalog of TCR beta chain sequences, a statistical classification framework was built. A later analysis assigned V and J genes by comparing TCR nucleotide sequences with IMGT/GENE-DB human TR gene sequences. A later analysis assigned CDR3 sequences and most-parsimonious VDJ recombination scenarios with the TCRdist pipeline. In a later analysis, each TCR beta chain was defined by its CDR3 amino acid sequence together with its V-gene family, and reads lacking a unique V-gene family were excluded. A later analysis removed 600 or so highly shared, low-generation-probability nucleotide sequences to deal with suspected cross-contamination and a sequencing artifact. In a later analysis, a clonal expansion index was calculated for each public chain from normalized within-repertoire ranks of inferred template counts. Generation probabilities in a later analysis came from a VDJ recombination model fitted to out-of-frame rearrangements, and those results were checked against IGoR. A later analysis scored TCR-TCR, TCR-HLA and TCR-CMV co-occurrence with hypergeometric tests, applying a repertoire-size bias correction to TCR pairs. False discovery rates were estimated in a later analysis by permuting HLA or CMV assignments 20 times. In a later analysis, co-occurring TCRs were grouped using DBSCAN, and TCRdist sequence similarity was added for clustering within HLA-allele-positive subsets. Repertoires with fewer than 30,000 or more than 120,000 public chains were left out of co-occurrence clustering, as were a handful of repertoires with anomalous nucleotide sharing. This immuneACCESS table, as held by TCRdb, lists in-frame sequences with V and J called but not all clones. Of the missing ones, under half trace to an unresolved V gene in checked studies; the others have no known cause. V and J calls and clone size are as listed in that table; D and trimming were resolved from the DNA. The sample table holds tens of thousands of clones, of which about 79% were seen once. The top ten hold less than 6% of the sample.

Results and caveats for the whole study, not just this receptor: Cytomegalovirus status was reported to be diagnosed by the classifier with high specificity and sensitivity in both the original and validation cohorts. A cluster of highly shared sequence variants was judged likely to be a technical artifact of the sequencing pipeline. Specific HLA alleles were associated with around 18,000 TCR beta sequences at a false discovery rate of 0.05 in a later analysis. Most TCR sequences were seen in very few donors, while some public TCRs were found in many individuals. A further reported finding was that TCR beta sequences accurately predicted the HLA-A and HLA-B alleles for most subjects in the first cohort. A later genetic analysis associated a missense DCLRE1C variant with V-gene and J-gene trimming of TCR beta chains, and an independent cohort replicated the association. In a later genetic analysis, fewer N-insertions in productive TCRs were reported among donors in an Asian-associated ancestry cluster than the roughly 700-donor mean. Immune exposure information for the cohort was limited to CMV serostatus. This cohort had only TCR beta chains sequenced, and the lack of alpha or paired-chain data limited which features could be detected. Because some donors lacked HLA typing at each locus, the association tests relied only on the typed subset. Linkage disequilibrium might explain the correlated functional status among segregating V segments, but an unknown experimental factor could not be ruled out. Assigning TCR associations to individual alleles was difficult when HLA alleles, especially DR and DQ, strongly co-occurred. Because counts were too low, about 15 rarely observed V segments, including chromosome 9 orphons, were left out of the earlier analysis of a few hundred of the donors. In a later analysis, HLA-associated TCR beta chains were found to be more clonally expanded and to have lower generation probabilities than equally common non-associated chains. In vitro tests confirmed that a few of the cytomegalovirus-associated TCR beta chains recognize cytomegalovirus antigens. Roughly uniform sequencing depth across donors was assumed in presence/absence analyses, although this assumption may not hold. The 87-base-pair reads could not distinguish some IMGT-functional V segments, including TRBV6-2 and TRBV6-3, so those segments were excluded. In a later analysis, the rate of TCR association differed among HLA loci, with DRB1 alleles having the most associated TCRs and HLA-C alleles having the fewest. Most CMV-associated TCR beta chains appeared to be HLA-restricted in a later analysis, and the HLA associations seemed to be driven largely by CMV exposure. In an earlier analysis of approximately 600 of the donors, most TCR beta V segments were observed in productive rearrangements about 90% or about 30% of the time, broadly matching IMGT annotations. In the study, around 160 TCR beta chains were listed as associated with cytomegalovirus. The authors suggested that the approach could potentially be extended to other disease states and immunological phenotypes. According to a later analysis, parvovirus B19, influenza, CMV and Epstein-Barr virus appeared linked to several top co-occurrence clusters.

This TCR derives from a male donor in good health and CMV-seropositive. Sequencing used PBMCs. The chain uses TRBV7-9 and TRBJ2-2; the D gene cannot be resolved reliably. Here is the DNA: TGTGCCAGCAGTCCTAGAAATTCGAACACCGGGGAGCTGTTTTTT. This encodes CASSPRNSNTGELFF. The variable domain in full, with residues beyond the CDR3 obtained from the reference TRBV7-9 and TRBJ2-2 genes, is DTGVSQNPRHKITKRGQNVTFRCDPISEHNRLYWYRQTLGQGPEFLTYFQNEAQLEKSRLLSDRFSAERPKGSFSTLEIQRTEQGDSAMYLCASSPRNSNTGELFFGEGSRLTVL.